Below are 15 T cell receptor beta chains sequenced from a single sample in a study of T cell changes during pregnancy in multiple sclerosis. The repertoire was sequenced with immunoSEQ multiplex PCR; TCRdb's copy has only in-frame clones and lacks some. The table has around 71,000 clones, about 90% seen once. Sequenced material: peripheral blood, taken after pregnancy. The receptors originated from a female donor with multiple sclerosis, enrolled in a pregnancy study.

CDR3 amino acids: CASSGGTSNQPQHF. DNA for the CDR3: TGTGCCAGCAGCGGCGGGACTAGCAATCAGCCCCAGCATTTT. V is TRBV7-9 and J is TRBJ1-5, with D possibly being TRBD1 (5 bases). Per germline, CDR1 SEHNR and CDR2 FQNEAQ (reference sequence). V was pared by 5 bases and J by 0 bases, with 8 bases between. The CDR3 loop spans 14 amino acids. The entire variable domain, with the rest obtained from reference TRBV7-9 and TRBJ1-5, is as follows: DTGVSQNPRHKITKRGQNVTFRCDPISEHNRLYWYRQTLGQGPEFLTYFQNEAQLEKSRLLSDRFSAERPKGSFSTLEIQRTEQGDSAMYLCASSGGTSNQPQHFGDGTRLSIL.

The chain is built from TRBV28 and TRBJ2-7; possibly TRBD1 for D (7 bases). V was trimmed by 2 bases and J by 6 bases, leaving 17 bases between them. Germline V lookup: CDR1 MDHEN, CDR2 SYDVKM. This CDR3 comprises 15 residues. CDR3 sequence: CASSLAVPGGGEQYF. In nucleotides, the CDR3 is TGTGCCAGCAGTTTAGCCGTTCCAGGGGGAGGCGAGCAGTACTTC.

This clone was seen ten or more times. The chain combines TRBV5-1 with TRBJ1-1, with 7 nucleotides matching TRBD1. V was clipped by 4 bases and J by 6 bases; unmatched bases: 6. This CDR3 spans 13 amino acids. Looked up from germline, CDR1 is SGHRS and CDR2 is YFSETQ. CDR3 in amino acids: CASSDRDNAEAFF. The CDR3 DNA is TGCGCCAGCAGCGACAGGGACAATGCTGAAGCTTTCTTT.

The table lists this clone with a few counts. The rearrangement joins TRBV10-2 to TRBJ1-2; maybe TRBD1 (6 bases). This CDR3 region has 15 residues. The V end lost 0 bases, the J end lost 3 bases, and 11 bases lay between the germline ends. Germline CDR1 and CDR2: WSHSY and SAAADI. CDR3 in DNA: TGCGCCAGCAGTGAGTCCGGCAGGGGTGACTATGGCTACACCTTC. Its protein product is CASSESGRGDYGYTF.

This rearrangement joins TRBV11-2 to TRBJ1-1; 10 nucleotides agree with TRBD1. Losses at the gene ends were 4 bases for V and 7 bases for J; bases not matched to a gene: 9. CDR1 and CDR2 from the germline V gene are SGHAT and FQNNGV. The CDR3 loop spans 15 amino acids. CDR3 loop: CASSSGTGAFLEAFF. In nucleotides, the CDR3 is TGTGCCAGCAGCTCAGGGACAGGGGCATTTCTTGAAGCTTTCTTT. The variable domain in full, completed from reference TRBV11-2 and TRBJ1-1, reads EAGVAQSPRYKIIEKRQSVAFWCNPISGHATLYWYQQILGQGPKLLIQFQNNGVVDDSQLPKDRFSAERLKGVDSTLKIQPAKLEDSAVYLCASSSGTGAFLEAFFGQGTRLTVV.

The rearrangement links TRBV5-1 to TRBJ2-4, with 14 bases identical to TRBD2. This CDR3 contains 16 residues. Trimming cost V 4 bases and J 8 bases; bases outside gene matches: 8. CDR1 is SGHRS, CDR2 YFSETQ, per germline. The chain's CDR3 is CASSLGLAGGLDIQYF. DNA for the CDR3: TGCGCCAGCAGCCTAGGACTAGCGGGAGGACTGGACATTCAGTACTTC.

V is TRBV7-9 and J is TRBJ2-5; maybe TRBD1 (5 bases). The CDR3 consists of 15 residues. Between the trimmed V and J ends, which lost 4 bases and 0 bases, there was a span of 12 bases. Germline values: CDR1 SEHNR, CDR2 FQNEAQ (reference sequence). CDR3 nucleotides: TGTGCCAGCAGCTCAGGGTTACCGTACCAAGAGACCCAGTACTTC. Protein sequence: CASSSGLPYQETQYF.

The chain has TRBV7-2 and TRBJ2-7, with 8 bases aligning to TRBD1. CDR3 size: 16 residues. Germline lookup yields CDR1 SGHTA and CDR2 FQGNSA. Trimming at V came to 4 bases and at J to 0 bases, leaving 8 bases not matched to a gene. CDR3 protein: CASSSQGTGISYEQYF. For the CDR3, the DNA is TGTGCCAGCAGCTCGCAGGGGACAGGCATCTCCTACGAGCAGTACTTC.

The chain uses TRBV5-4 and TRBJ1-6, with D perhaps matching TRBD1 (5 bases). The CDR3 runs 16 residues. V shed 3 bases and J shed 2 bases, with 12 bases lying between them. Germline-derived CDR1 and CDR2 are SGHNT and YYREEE (reference sequence). CDR3 coding DNA: TGTGCCAGCAGCTCCGCGGGGGAGACCTATAATTCACCCCTCCACTTT. It yields the protein CASSSAGETYNSPLHF.

The gene calls are TRBV5-1 and TRBJ1-1; D is possibly TRBD1 (5 bases). V dropped 4 bases and J dropped 11 bases, with 18 bases sitting between them. The CDR3 length is 13 residues. Germline V gene data show CDR1 as SGHRS and CDR2 as YFSETQ. As DNA, the CDR3 is TGCGCCAGCAGCCCGGGGGGGACCTCGGTCGCTTTCTTT. This codes for CASSPGGTSVAFF. Full variable domain (remainder filled in from reference TRBV5-1 and TRBJ1-1): KAGVTQTPRYLIKTRGQQVTLSCSPISGHRSVSWYQQTPGQGLQFLFEYFSETQRNKGNFPGRFSGRQFSNSRSEMNVSTLELGDSALYLCASSPGGTSVAFFGQGTRLTVV.

This clone was seen only once. In DNA, the CDR3 is TGTGCCTGGGGGGGTAGCGGACGGTACCAAGAGACCCAGTACTTC. It is translated as CAWGGSGRYQETQYF. This sequence joins TRBV30 and TRBJ2-5; tentatively, D is TRBD2 (6 bases). CDR1 and CDR2 (germline): GTSNPN, SVGIG (reference sequence). The V end was cut by 5 bases, the J end by 0 bases, with 16 bases between. This CDR3 has 15 residues. The variable domain in full, with the rest retrieved from reference TRBV30 and TRBJ2-5, is SQTIHQWPATLVQPVGSPLSLECTVEGTSNPNLYWYRQAAGRGLQLLFYSVGIGQISSEVPQNLSASRPQDRQFILSSKKLLLSDSGFYLCAWGGSGRYQETQYFGPGTRLLVL.

This sequence joins TRBV5-5 and TRBJ1-2; 10 bases map to TRBD1. Germline V gene data show CDR1 as SGHKS and CDR2 as YYEKEE (reference sequence). The CDR3 runs to 15 residues. With 4 bases clipped from V and 2 bases from J, the junction kept 5 bases outside the gene matches. CDR3 DNA sequence: TGTGCCAGCAGCGTGACAGGGGGCTTCAACTATGGCTACACCTTC. Amino acids: CASSVTGGFNYGYTF.

V gene TRBV19 combines with J gene TRBJ1-2; 9 bases line up with TRBD1. The germline CDR1 and CDR2 sequences are LNHDA and SQIVND (reference sequence). Germline trimming cut 4 bases from V and 6 bases from J; bases unmatched to any gene: 3. This CDR3 has 13 residues. In DNA form, the CDR3 reads TGTGCCAGTAGTAGCTGGACAGGGGATGGCTACACCTTC. This codes for CASSSWTGDGYTF.

The chain is built from TRBV19 and TRBJ1-1; 9 bases are a match to TRBD1. The germline V gene has CDR1 LNHDA and CDR2 SQIVND (reference sequence). V was pared by 7 bases and J by 7 bases, with 16 bases of the junction left unmatched. The CDR3 consists of 16 residues. The CDR3 loop is CASTSSPDRGVGEAFF. The DNA of the CDR3 is TGTGCCAGTACCTCCTCCCCGGACAGGGGCGTAGGTGAAGCTTTCTTT.

This chain joins TRBV10-1 and TRBJ2-3; possibly TRBD2 for D (6 bases). The V gene's germline CDR1 is WNHNN and CDR2 SYGVQD (reference sequence). V was clipped by 4 bases and J by 6 bases, with 11 bases between them. The CDR3 loop spans 13 amino acids. The CDR3 sequence: CASSGGGMDTQYF. The DNA for the CDR3 is TGCGCCAGCAGTGGTGGGGGGATGGATACGCAGTATTTT.